A selection of T cell receptor beta chains follows, all from one sample in a study of blood T cell dynamics during melanoma immunotherapy. Using immunoSEQ multiplex PCR, the repertoire was profiled, and TCRdb retains in-frame clones only, with some absent. There are 14,000 to 15,000 clones in the sample; around 88% occur only once, and about 7.8% lies in the top ten. The sample here was blood, taken from a patient treated with checkpoint blockade. The origin of the receptors is a human donor with melanoma. CDR3s include the opening cysteine and the closing phenylalanine or tryptophan. Fields, in order: CDR3 protein, V gene, D gene, CDR3 length, J gene. D genes are given only for firm matches.

CDR3: CASSKRTSGNYNEQFF
V: TRBV5-1
D: TRBD2
length: 16
J: TRBJ2-1

CDR3: CASSQGTDYYNSPLHF
V: TRBV28
D: TRBD1
length: 16
J: TRBJ1-6

CDR3: CASSLAPGLEYNEQFF
V: TRBV11-2
D: .
length: 16
J: TRBJ2-1

CDR3: CASSLRRQNYGYTF
V: TRBV27
D: .
length: 14
J: TRBJ1-2

CDR3: CASSQDRGQGYGYTF
V: TRBV4-2
D: TRBD1
length: 15
J: TRBJ1-2

CDR3: CASSDWTVNTEAFF
V: TRBV28
D: .
length: 14
J: TRBJ1-1

CDR3: CASSLWLSSYNSPLHF
V: TRBV27
D: .
length: 16
J: TRBJ1-6

CDR3: CAINQGGRGTDTQYF
V: TRBV10-3
D: TRBD2
length: 15
J: TRBJ2-3

CDR3: CASSPGQGVFEQYF
V: TRBV6-5
D: TRBD1
length: 14
J: TRBJ2-7

CDR3: CASSSRLARTDTQYF
V: TRBV7-2
D: TRBD2
length: 15
J: TRBJ2-3

CDR3: CASSASGSLGYTF
V: TRBV5-1
D: .
length: 13
J: TRBJ1-2

CDR3: CASSTWGHSYNEQFF
V: TRBV5-8
D: .
length: 15
J: TRBJ2-1

CDR3: CASNPGQGSNYGYTF
V: TRBV10-2
D: TRBD1
length: 15
J: TRBJ1-2

CDR3: CASSLEGEAFF
V: TRBV7-6
D: .
length: 11
J: TRBJ1-1

CDR3: CASTPGHTNTGELFF
V: TRBV19
D: .
length: 15
J: TRBJ2-2

CDR3: CASSVLTTSNEQFF
V: TRBV2
D: .
length: 14
J: TRBJ2-1

CDR3: CAIGGTHQETQYF
V: TRBV10-3
D: .
length: 13
J: TRBJ2-5

CDR3: CASSISQNSGNTIYF
V: TRBV19
D: .
length: 15
J: TRBJ1-3

CDR3: CASSFDRGSYNEQFF
V: TRBV7-2
D: TRBD1
length: 15
J: TRBJ2-1

CDR3: CSVVGGRPPGELFF
V: TRBV29-1
D: TRBD2
length: 14
J: TRBJ2-2

CDR3: CASSTLAGGPYEQYF
V: TRBV5-1
D: TRBD2
length: 15
J: TRBJ2-7

CDR3: CASSVLTSSAQYF
V: TRBV2
D: .
length: 13
J: TRBJ2-3

CDR3: CASSQGQGSYNEQFF
V: TRBV4-2
D: .
length: 15
J: TRBJ2-1

CDR3: CASSPKVGGYTEAFF
V: TRBV18
D: .
length: 15
J: TRBJ1-1

CDR3: CASSLTGIVSGYTF
V: TRBV5-1
D: .
length: 14
J: TRBJ1-2

CDR3: CASSYSGAWNSPLHF
V: TRBV6-6
D: .
length: 15
J: TRBJ1-6

CDR3: CASSLWVAGGVDTQYF
V: TRBV27
D: TRBD2
length: 16
J: TRBJ2-3

CDR3: CASSPHGLAGGGETQYF
V: TRBV28
D: TRBD2
length: 17
J: TRBJ2-5

CDR3: CASSAPGGSKYEQYF
V: TRBV19
D: TRBD2
length: 15
J: TRBJ2-7

CDR3: CASSPLRQGEKLFF
V: TRBV7-9
D: TRBD1
length: 14
J: TRBJ1-4

CDR3: CASSPPGLGADTQYF
V: TRBV18
D: TRBD2
length: 15
J: TRBJ2-3

CDR3: CASSLAGNPTDTQYF
V: TRBV5-1
D: .
length: 15
J: TRBJ2-3